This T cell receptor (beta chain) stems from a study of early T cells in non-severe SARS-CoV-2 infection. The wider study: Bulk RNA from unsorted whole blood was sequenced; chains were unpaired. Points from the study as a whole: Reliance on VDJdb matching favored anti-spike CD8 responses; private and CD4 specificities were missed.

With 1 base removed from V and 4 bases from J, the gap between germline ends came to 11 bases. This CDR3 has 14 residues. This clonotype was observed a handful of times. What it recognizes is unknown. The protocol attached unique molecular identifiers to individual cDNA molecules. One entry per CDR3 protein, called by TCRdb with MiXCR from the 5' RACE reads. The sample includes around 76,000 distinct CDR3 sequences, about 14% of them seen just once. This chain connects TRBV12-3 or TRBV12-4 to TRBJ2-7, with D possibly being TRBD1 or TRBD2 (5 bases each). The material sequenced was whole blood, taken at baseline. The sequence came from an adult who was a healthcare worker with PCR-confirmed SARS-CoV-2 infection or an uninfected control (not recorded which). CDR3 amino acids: CASSLGGSQYEQYF. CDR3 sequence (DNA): TGTGCCAGCAGTTTAGGGGGGAGTCAGTACGAGCAGTACTTC.